One sample yielded the 18 T cell receptor beta chains listed below, sequenced in a study of vaccination effects on CD4 cells after COVID-19. Method: immunoSEQ multiplex PCR; TCRdb's copy keeps in-frame clones and lacks some. The sample has roughly 68,000 clones, 72% seen once. The antigens these receptors bind are not known. Culture proceeded for nine to eleven days, and CD4+ T cells were then isolated. The material sequenced was CD4+ T cells from PBMCs cultured without peptide, taken before COVID-19 vaccination. These receptors were taken from a human donor who had a prior SARS-CoV-2 infection.

This sequence joins TRBV10-3 and TRBJ2-7, with D tentatively TRBD1 (6 bases). V dropped 6 bases and J dropped 3 bases, with 12 bases sitting between them. From germline, CDR1 is ENHRY and CDR2 SYGVKD. CDR3 length: 13 residues. The CDR3 sequence: CAISGQPGYEQYF. CDR3 DNA: TGTGCCATCAGCGGACAGCCTGGCTACGAGCAGTACTTC.

The genes are TRBV5-1 and TRBJ1-1, with 7 bases identical to TRBD1. The CDR3 extends over 16 amino acids. V lost 0 bases, J lost 0 bases, and 5 bases stayed unmatched. Per the germline V gene, CDR1 is SGHRS and CDR2 is YFSETQ. The CDR3 DNA is TGCGCCAGCAGCTTGGCCTGGACAGGACTGAACACTGAAGCTTTCTTT. Residues: CASSLAWTGLNTEAFF.

The sample holds a few counts of this clone. The chain employs TRBV27 and TRBJ2-3, with a tentative D call TRBD2 (5 bases). The CDR3 extends over 16 amino acids. V dropped 6 bases and J dropped 1 base, with 17 bases sitting between them. CDR1 is MNHEY, CDR2 SMNVEV, per germline (reference sequence). The CDR3 coding sequence is TGTGCCAGCAGCCCTACTAGGATGCATCGCACAGATACGCAGTATTTT. The encoded protein is CASSPTRMHRTDTQYF.

This clone was detected a few times. The CDR3 here is CASRDRGLGEQYF. CDR3 nucleotides: TGTGCCAGCAGGGACAGGGGGCTGGGCGAGCAGTACTTC. The chain links TRBV2 to TRBJ2-7; 11 bases are a match to TRBD1. The trim removed 6 bases at V and 6 bases at J, leaving 4 bases unmatched. Germline V lookup: CDR1 SNHLY, CDR2 FYNNEI. The CDR3 spans 13 residues.

This clone was seen only a few times. The chain combines TRBV18 with TRBJ1-1; TRBD1 is a possible D gene (5 bases). The CDR3 is 16 amino acids. The germline V gene has CDR1 KGHSH and CDR2 LQKENI. V gave up 4 bases and J gave up 3 bases, with 18 bases separating them. The DNA for the CDR3 is TGTGCCAGCTCACGCGATACAGGTTCCTTGGACACTGAAGCTTTCTTT. As protein: CASSRDTGSLDTEAFF.

This clone was detected a few times. The J gene is TRBJ1-3, the V gene TRBV18, with 9 bases fitting TRBD1. Losses at the gene ends were 3 bases for V and 5 bases for J; bases not matched to a gene: 14. This CDR3 region has 18 residues. Looked up from germline, CDR1 is KGHSH and CDR2 is LQKENI. The DNA of the CDR3 is TGTGCCAGCTCACCTATAACCGTTCGGGGACAGGGTCGAAACACCATATATTTT. The encoded protein is CASSPITVRGQGRNTIYF.

This clone has more than one count but fewer than ten. The chain is built from TRBV5-1 and TRBJ1-4, with a possible D match to TRBD1 (5 bases). V dropped 3 bases and J dropped 2 bases, with 8 bases sitting between them. From germline, CDR1 is SGHRS and CDR2 YFSETQ. The CDR3 loop spans 14 amino acids. CDR3 loop: CASSSGPTNEKLFF. The CDR3 region has the DNA TGCGCCAGCAGCTCGGGACCGACTAATGAAAAACTGTTTTTT. Filled out from reference TRBV5-1 and TRBJ1-4, the complete variable domain reads KAGVTQTPRYLIKTRGQQVTLSCSPISGHRSVSWYQQTPGQGLQFLFEYFSETQRNKGNFPGRFSGRQFSNSRSEMNVSTLELGDSALYLCASSSGPTNEKLFFGSGTQLSVL.

This clone was counted between two and nine times. The V gene is TRBV6-2 or TRBV6-3, the J gene TRBJ2-6; D call uncertain. Trimming shortened V by 0 bases and J by 1 base, and 7 bases separated the two germline ends. This CDR3 has 16 amino acids. CDR1 and CDR2 from the germline V gene are MNHEY and SVGEGT. The CDR3 sequence is CASSYSPLSGANVLTF. CDR3 DNA: TGTGCCAGCAGTTACTCTCCTTTATCTGGGGCCAACGTCCTGACTTTC.

This clone showed up just once. The chain links TRBV5-4 to TRBJ2-3; 8 nucleotides agree with TRBD2. The CDR3 is 15 residues long. Looked up from germline, CDR1 is SGHNT and CDR2 is YYREEE (reference sequence). The J segment lost 4 bases and the V segment lost 4 bases, leaving 8 bases of the junction unmatched. CDR3 in DNA: TGTGCCAGCAGCGCTACACCGGGACTAGCAGATACGCAGTATTTT. As protein: CASSATPGLADTQYF. The full variable domain, its missing parts supplied by reference TRBV5-4 and TRBJ2-3, is ETGVTQSPTHLIKTRGQQVTLRCSSQSGHNTVSWYQQALGQGPQFIFQYYREEENGRGNFPPRFSGLQFPNYSSELNVNALELDDSALYLCASSATPGLADTQYFGPGTRLTVL.

This chain uses TRBV5-5 with TRBJ2-3; 9 nucleotides line up with TRBD2. In germline, CDR1 is SGHKS, CDR2 YYEKEE (reference sequence). This CDR3 has 15 residues. The junction had 4 bases not matched to a gene; V was cut back by 1 base and J by 4 bases. CDR3 nucleotide sequence: TGTGCCAGCAGCTTGCCAGCGGGGGGCCCAGATACGCAGTATTTT. Its protein product is CASSLPAGGPDTQYF.

This chain links TRBV2 with TRBJ1-3; no definite D call. V was clipped by 4 bases and J by 0 bases, with 10 bases between them. Germline V gene sequence: CDR1 SNHLY, CDR2 FYNNEI. The CDR3 sequence is 15 residues long. CDR3 DNA sequence: TGTGCCAGCAGTGTTCGGGGAGCCTCTGGAAACACCATATATTTT. Encoded protein: CASSVRGASGNTIYF.

The chain employs TRBV12-3 or TRBV12-4 and TRBJ2-7, with 7 bases identical to TRBD2. Trimming at V came to 8 bases and at J to 6 bases, leaving 4 bases not matched to a gene. CDR3 length: 11 residues. The CDR3 here is CASGGESEQYF. CDR3 nucleotide sequence: TGTGCCAGCGGGGGGGAGTCCGAGCAGTACTTC.

This clone has more than one count but fewer than ten. The chain employs TRBV19 and TRBJ2-2, with D perhaps given as TRBD1 or TRBD2 (5 bases each). V lost 4 bases, J lost 6 bases, and 15 bases lay in between. The V gene's germline CDR1 is LNHDA and CDR2 SQIVND (reference sequence). CDR3 length: 15 residues. This CDR3 reads CASSRRDHRAGELFF. DNA for the CDR3: TGTGCCAGTAGTAGACGGGACCACCGGGCCGGGGAGCTGTTTTTT.

V and J are TRBV19 and TRBJ2-7; TRBD2 matches at 10 bases. The CDR3 runs 16 residues. The junction had 13 bases not matched to a gene; V was cut back by 4 bases and J by 7 bases. CDR1 and CDR2 (germline): LNHDA, SQIVND (reference sequence). Written as DNA, the CDR3 is TGTGCCAGTAGTACCCGGACTAGCGGCAATCCCCGGGAGCAGTACTTC. It is translated as CASSTRTSGNPREQYF.

The rearrangement links TRBV6-2 or TRBV6-3 to TRBJ2-1; TRBD2 agrees at 12 bases. From germline, CDR1 is MNHEY and CDR2 SVGEGT. J was trimmed by 8 bases and V by 5 bases; bases with no gene match: 7. The CDR3 has 15 amino acids. The CDR3 coding sequence is TGTGCCAGCAGTCATCTAGCGGGGGGGCCCTATGAGCAGTTCTTC. It codes for CASSHLAGGPYEQFF.

The chain links TRBV7-3 to TRBJ1-1, with D perhaps matching TRBD1 (5 bases). The CDR3 contains 15 residues. CDR1 and CDR2 from the germline V gene are SGHTA and FQGTGA. Trimming took 5 bases from V and 5 from J, leaving 18 bases between them. The CDR3 sequence: CASSPAAGGRTEAFF. DNA of the CDR3: TGTGCCAGCAGCCCCGCCGCCGGGGGTAGGACTGAAGCTTTCTTT.

In its sample, this clone was seen once. The genes are TRBV13 and TRBJ2-1; 11 positions match TRBD2. Unmatched junction bases numbered 8, after V lost 3 bases and J lost 7 bases. The germline V gene has CDR1 PRHDT and CDR2 FYEKMQ (reference sequence). The CDR3 contains 16 residues. DNA for the CDR3: TGTGCCAGCAGCTTTTATATAGCGGGAGGGGTAAATGAGCAGTTCTTC. It codes for CASSFYIAGGVNEQFF.

This clone was picked up a small number of times. J is TRBJ1-1 and V is TRBV6-5, with a weak D call TRBD1 (6 bases). The germline gives CDR1 MNHEY, CDR2 SVGAGI. This CDR3 has 13 amino acids. Between the trimmed V and J ends, which lost 3 bases and 3 bases, there was a span of 8 bases. Here the CDR3 reads CASSYRGYTEAFF. CDR3 DNA sequence: TGTGCCAGCAGTTATAGGGGGTACACTGAAGCTTTCTTT.